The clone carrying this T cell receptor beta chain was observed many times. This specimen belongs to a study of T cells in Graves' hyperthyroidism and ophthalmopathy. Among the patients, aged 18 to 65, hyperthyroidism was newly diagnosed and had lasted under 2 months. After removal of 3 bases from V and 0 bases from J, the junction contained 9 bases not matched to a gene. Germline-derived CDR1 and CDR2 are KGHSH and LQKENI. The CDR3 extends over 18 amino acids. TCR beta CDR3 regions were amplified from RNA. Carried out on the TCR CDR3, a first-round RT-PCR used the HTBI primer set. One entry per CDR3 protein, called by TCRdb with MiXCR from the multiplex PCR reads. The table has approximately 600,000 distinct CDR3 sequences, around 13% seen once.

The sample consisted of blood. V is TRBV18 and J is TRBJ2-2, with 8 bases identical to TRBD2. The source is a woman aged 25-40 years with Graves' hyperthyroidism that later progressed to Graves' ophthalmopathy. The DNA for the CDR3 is TGTGCCAGCTCACCCTTTGGAGTTAGCGGGACGAACACCGGGGAGCTGTTTTTT. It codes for CASSPFGVSGTNTGELFF.